This T cell receptor (beta chain) derives from a study of T cell repertoires in cytomegalovirus infection. Regarding the study as a whole: Dominating the ex vivo response were HLA-C-restricted CMV-specific TCR beta clonotypes.

TCRdb fed the reads into MiXCR, producing one record per CDR3 protein. The repertoire holds fewer than 900,000 distinct CDR3 sequences, with about 28% as singletons. This clonotype was counted only a few times. Its matching antigen is unknown. The CDR3 extends over 12 amino acids. Between the trimmed V and J ends, which lost 7 bases and 0 bases, there was a span of 4 bases. The sequencing here drew on cultured CD8+ T cells from PBMCs, taken from culture after CMV antigen stimulation. V is TRBV12-3 or TRBV12-4 and J is TRBJ2-1; D remains unclear. The receptor comes from a human donor in good health (CMV status not recorded). Some clones in this sample may be carry-over from other donors' samples. CDR3 DNA: TGTGCCAGCACGGCCTCCTACAATGAGCAGTTCTTC. Translation gives CASTASYNEQFF.